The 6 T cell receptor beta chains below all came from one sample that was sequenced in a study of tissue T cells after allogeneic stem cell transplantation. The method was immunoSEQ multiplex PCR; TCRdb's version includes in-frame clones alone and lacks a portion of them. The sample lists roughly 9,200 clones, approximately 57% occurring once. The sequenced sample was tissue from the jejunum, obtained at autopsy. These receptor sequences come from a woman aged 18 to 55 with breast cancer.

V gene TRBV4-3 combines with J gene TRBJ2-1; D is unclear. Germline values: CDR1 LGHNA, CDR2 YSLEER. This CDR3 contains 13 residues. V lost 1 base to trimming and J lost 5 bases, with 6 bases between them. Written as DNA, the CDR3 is TGCGCCAGCAGCCAAGCATTCAACAATGAGCAGTTCTTC. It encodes CASSQAFNNEQFF.

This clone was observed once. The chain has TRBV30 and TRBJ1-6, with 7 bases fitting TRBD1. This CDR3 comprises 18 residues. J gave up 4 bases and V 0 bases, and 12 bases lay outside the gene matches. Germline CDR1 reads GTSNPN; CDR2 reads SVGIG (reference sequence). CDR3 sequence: CAWSVLPSRQGYNSPLHF. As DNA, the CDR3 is TGTGCCTGGAGTGTTCTCCCCTCTCGACAGGGATATAATTCACCCCTCCACTTT.

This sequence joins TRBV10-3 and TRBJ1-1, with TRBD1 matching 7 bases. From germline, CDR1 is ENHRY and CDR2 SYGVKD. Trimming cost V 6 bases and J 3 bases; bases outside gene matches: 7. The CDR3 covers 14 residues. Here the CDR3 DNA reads TGTGCCATCAGATACAGGGGACGGGACACTGAAGCTTTCTTT. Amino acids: CAIRYRGRDTEAFF.

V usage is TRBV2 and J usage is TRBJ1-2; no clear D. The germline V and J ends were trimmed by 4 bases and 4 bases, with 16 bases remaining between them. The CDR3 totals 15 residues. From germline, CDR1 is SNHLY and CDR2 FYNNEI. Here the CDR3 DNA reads TGTGCCAGCAGTGTTACGAGGGAGCGAGGCTATGGCTACACCTTC. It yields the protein CASSVTRERGYGYTF. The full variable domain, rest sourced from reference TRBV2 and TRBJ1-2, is EPEVTQTPSHQVTQMGQEVILRCVPISNHLYFYWYRQILGQKVEFLVSFYNNEISEKSEIFDDQFSVERPDGSNFTLKIRSTKLEDSAMYFCASSVTRERGYGYTFGSGTRLTVV.

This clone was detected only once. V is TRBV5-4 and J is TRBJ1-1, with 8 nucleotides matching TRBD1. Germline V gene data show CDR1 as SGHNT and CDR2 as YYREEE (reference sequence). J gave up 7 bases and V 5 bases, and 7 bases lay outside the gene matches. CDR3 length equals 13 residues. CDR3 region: CASRMGQANEAFF. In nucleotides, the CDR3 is TGTGCCAGCAGAATGGGACAGGCGAATGAAGCTTTCTTT.

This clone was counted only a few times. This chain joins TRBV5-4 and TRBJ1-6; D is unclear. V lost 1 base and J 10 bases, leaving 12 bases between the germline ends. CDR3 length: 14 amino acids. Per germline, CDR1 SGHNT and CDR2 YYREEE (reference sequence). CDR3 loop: CASSLPRVGSPLHF. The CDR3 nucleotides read TGTGCCAGCAGCTTGCCCCGAGTGGGATCACCCCTCCACTTT.